This TCR beta chain came from a study of shared clonotypes between healthy human individuals. Study results and limitations: Though the depth was large, rarefaction showed that sorted-subset sequencing was incomplete.

The protocol was immunoSEQ multiplex PCR, while the TCRdb copy is restricted to in-frame clones and leaves out a portion. The sample comprises 200,000 to 250,000 clones, over 50% of which are singletons, and around 10% rests with the top ten. Trimming shortened V by 7 bases and J by 2 bases, and 13 bases separated the two germline ends. The CDR3 sequence is 15 residues long. The V gene's germline CDR1 is SGHKS and CDR2 YYEKEE (reference sequence). Concerning this clone: Its target is unknown.

Sequenced sample: memory CD4+ T cells sorted from blood. The subset is: CD45RA-negative fraction. The rearrangement links TRBV5-5 to TRBJ2-6; a weak D match, TRBD1 (6 bases). This receptor was taken from a man aged 25 to 45 in good health. CDR3 sequence: CASAPQGPGANVLTF. The CDR3 DNA sequence: TGTGCCAGCGCTCCACAGGGCCCTGGGGCCAACGTCCTGACTTTC.